There are a few counts of the clone carrying this T cell receptor beta chain. This entry belongs to a study of blood T cell repertoires in COVID-19. About the study: In each case, the material was cDNA or gDNA derived from T cells, B-cell-depleted T cells, or PBMCs.

Generated by immunoSEQ multiplex PCR, the TCRdb table keeps only in-frame clones and is missing some. The sample includes around 46,000 clones, 70% to 90% of them seen just once. Trimming shortened V by 2 bases and J by 2 bases, and 14 bases separated the two germline ends. This CDR3 comprises 15 residues. The germline V gene has CDR1 SGDLS and CDR2 YYNGEE. This TCR was sampled from a woman between 45 and 60 years old who had recovered from COVID-19. The sample was PBMCs or T cells enriched from blood (not recorded which). The J gene is TRBJ2-7, the V gene TRBV9, with D hard to call. The CDR3 DNA reads TGTGCCAGCAGCGTCTCTATCCAGACAACCTACGAGCAGTACTTC. Protein product: CASSVSIQTTYEQYF.